This record looks at one T cell receptor beta chain sequence and its context. Its antigen remains unknown. The data were taken from a study of shared clonotypes between healthy human individuals. Study summary: Donor composition was a couple of women and a few men, aged 18 to 49. Findings of the study overall: An effect of sequencing depth on clonotype sharing among donors was expected. Despite large depth, rarefaction showed incomplete sorted-subset sequencing.

CDR3 size: 17 residues. V lost 5 bases and J lost 3, with 20 bases in between. Germline CDR1 is MGHRA and CDR2 is YSYEKL. Sorted-subset replicate PCRs used 200 ng DNA, roughly 28,000 T cell genomes. Repertoires were generated with immunoSEQ multiplex PCR, while TCRdb's copy carries only in-frame clones and drops some. The sample has 730,000 or so clones, approximately 79% seen once. The sequenced sample consisted of memory CD4+ T cells sorted from blood. Indicated subset: CD45RA-negative fraction. This sequence originates from a woman in her 30s in good health. The V and J genes are TRBV4-1 and TRBJ2-4; D tentatively fits TRBD1 or TRBD2 (5 bases each). The CDR3 DNA sequence: TGCGCCAGCAGCGAATGGGACGGGGAGATCCACAAAAACATTCAGTACTTC. This translates into CASSEWDGEIHKNIQYF.